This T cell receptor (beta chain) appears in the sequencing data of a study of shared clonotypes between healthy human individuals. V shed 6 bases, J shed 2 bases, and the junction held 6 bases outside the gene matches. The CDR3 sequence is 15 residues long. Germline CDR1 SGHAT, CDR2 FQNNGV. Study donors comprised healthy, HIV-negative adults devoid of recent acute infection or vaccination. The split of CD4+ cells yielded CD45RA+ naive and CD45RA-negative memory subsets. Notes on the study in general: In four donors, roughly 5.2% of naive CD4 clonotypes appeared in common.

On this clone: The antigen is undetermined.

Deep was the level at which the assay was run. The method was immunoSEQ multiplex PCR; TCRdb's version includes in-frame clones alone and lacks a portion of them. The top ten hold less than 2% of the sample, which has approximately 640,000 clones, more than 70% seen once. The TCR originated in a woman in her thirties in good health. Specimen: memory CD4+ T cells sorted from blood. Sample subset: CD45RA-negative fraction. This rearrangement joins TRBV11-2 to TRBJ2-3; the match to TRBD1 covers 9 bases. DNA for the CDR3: TGTGCCAGCAGGGCCGGGACAGGGACCACAGATACGCAGTATTTT. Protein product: CASRAGTGTTDTQYF.